Below, 2 T cell receptor beta chains from the same sample are listed, as sequenced in a study of blood T cell repertoires in COVID-19 (dated by TCRdb to about 2020). Library preparation was by the immunoSEQ multiplex PCR assay. TCRdb carries this immuneACCESS record with in-frame sequences only. Its versions omit some clonotypes, under half of them owing to an unresolved V gene in the studies checked, with the rest unexplained. Across this sample there are about 340,000 clones, with around nine tenths seen only once. The ten most abundant clones make up 3% to 4% of the sample. Sequencing was performed on peripheral blood. Receptor source: a woman aged 18-29 years who had recovered from COVID-19.

This clone came up a few times. This chain joins TRBV7-9 and TRBJ2-2, with 8 nucleotides matching TRBD2. The CDR3 has 16 amino acids. Germline CDR1 is SEHNR and CDR2 is FQNEAQ (reference sequence). The J segment lost 0 bases and the V segment lost 3 bases, leaving 3 bases of the junction unmatched. CDR3 DNA: TGTGCCAGCAGCTTGAGCGGGGGAGCGAACACCGGGGAGCTGTTTTTT. Protein: CASSLSGGANTGELFF.

This clone was observed once. The V gene is TRBV11-3, the J gene TRBJ2-1, with TRBD1 as a possible D gene (5 bases). The CDR3 has 16 amino acids. Germline V gives CDR1 SGHNT, CDR2 YENEEA. V shed 2 bases and J shed 4 bases, with 15 bases lying between them. The CDR3 here is CASSLWVRAQYNEQFF. The CDR3, as DNA: TGTGCCAGCAGCTTATGGGTCAGGGCGCAATACAATGAGCAGTTCTTC.